The 2 T cell receptor beta chains in this list originate from one sample, sequenced in a study of radiotherapy plus CTLA-4 blockade in lung cancer. Profiled with immunoSEQ multiplex PCR; TCRdb holds only in-frame clones, not every one. Among tens of thousands of clones listed, around four fifths were seen once. The material sequenced was peripheral blood, taken from a patient treated with radiotherapy plus ipilimumab. All receptors come from a human donor with non-small cell lung cancer that progressed on radiotherapy plus ipilimumab.

The gene calls are TRBV6-1 and TRBJ2-7; D not resolved. CDR3 length: 14 residues. The germline V gene encodes CDR1 MNHNS and CDR2 SASEGT. V gave up 4 bases and J gave up 3 bases, with 13 bases separating them. For the CDR3, the DNA is TGTGCCAGCAGTGTGTACCGAGGCGACTACGAGCAGTACTTC. Protein sequence: CASSVYRGDYEQYF.

The chain carries TRBV27 and TRBJ1-6; 10 nucleotides line up with TRBD1. The germline V gene encodes CDR1 MNHEY and CDR2 SMNVEV (reference sequence). This CDR3 spans 15 amino acids. The trim removed 2 bases at V and 7 bases at J, leaving 2 bases unmatched. CDR3 amino acids: CASSLLGQGNSPLHF. CDR3 DNA sequence: TGTGCCAGCAGTTTACTGGGACAGGGGAATTCACCCCTCCACTTT.